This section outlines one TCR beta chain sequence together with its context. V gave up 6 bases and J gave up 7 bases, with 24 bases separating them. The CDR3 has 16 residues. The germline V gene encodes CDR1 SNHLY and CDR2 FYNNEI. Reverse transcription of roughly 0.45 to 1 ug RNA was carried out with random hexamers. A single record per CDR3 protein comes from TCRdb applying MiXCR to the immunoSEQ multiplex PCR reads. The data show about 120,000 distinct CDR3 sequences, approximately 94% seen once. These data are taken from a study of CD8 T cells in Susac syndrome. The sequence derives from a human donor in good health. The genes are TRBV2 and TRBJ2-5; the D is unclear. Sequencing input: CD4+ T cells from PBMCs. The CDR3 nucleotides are TGTGCCAGCAGCCCCCGGATGGCACCGGTCTCAGGGACCCAGTACTTC. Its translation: CASSPRMAPVSGTQYF.